These 11 T cell receptor beta chains were sequenced from one sample in a study of regulatory T cells in long-lasting Graves disease. Arm-PCR of CDR3 regions with iRepertoire HTBI primers generated TCR beta libraries. TCRdb reanalysed the multiplex PCR reads using MiXCR and keeps one entry per CDR3 protein. The sample carries approximately 460,000 distinct CDR3 sequences, 16% recorded once. Time point described: newly diagnosed GD, antithyroid drugs for less than 3 months. TCR sequences were obtained from RNA taken from PBMCs. These data also formed part of another study, on T cells in Graves' hyperthyroidism and ophthalmopathy.

Sample: peripheral blood mononuclear cells (PBMCs), taken at new diagnosis, from a patient treated with antithyroid drugs. These receptor sequences come from a woman aged 25 to 39 with Graves disease.

This clonotype came up a few times. The chain links TRBV9 to TRBJ2-3; 12 positions agree with TRBD2. The CDR3 extends over 14 amino acids. The V gene end was trimmed by 7 bases and the J gene end by 0 bases; junction bases not matched to a gene: 0. Germline values: CDR1 SGDLS, CDR2 YYNGEE. As DNA, the CDR3 is TGTGCCAGCGGACTAGCGGGGAGCACAGATACGCAGTATTTT. Translating it yields CASGLAGSTDTQYF.

This clonotype has just a few counts. The chain combines TRBV5-1 with TRBJ1-1; D is unclear. The CDR3 is made up of 14 amino acids. The ends were cut back, 0 bases at V and 6 bases at J, with 12 bases in the middle. Germline-derived CDR1 and CDR2 are SGHRS and YFSETQ. The CDR3 is CASSLGDLMAEAFF. CDR3 sequence (DNA): TGCGCCAGCAGCTTGGGTGATTTGATGGCTGAAGCTTTCTTT.

The sample holds many counts of this clonotype. At one of its ends the junction is not consistent with the germline gene, which may arise from a read error. The chain is built from TRBV5-1 and TRBJ2-7, with 7 bases that match TRBD1. The CDR3 is 14 amino acids. The V gene's germline CDR1 is SGHRS and CDR2 YFSETQ. The CDR3 nucleotides are TGTGCCAGCAGCTTGGGGACAGAAAACTACGAGCAGTACTTC. This translates into CASSLGTENYEQYF.

This clonotype was recorded at least ten times. The chain recombines TRBV30 with TRBJ1-3; D gene unclear. The V end lost 3 bases, the J end lost 1 base, and 10 bases lay between the germline ends. The CDR3 has 14 residues. CDR1 GTSNPN and CDR2 SVGIG come from the germline V gene (reference sequence). CDR3 sequence: CAWRGMSSGNTIYF. The CDR3 region has the DNA TGTGCCTGGAGAGGGATGAGTTCTGGAAACACCATATATTTT.

This clonotype appeared many times. The chain joins TRBV28 to TRBJ2-4, with D uncertain. This CDR3 is 15 amino acids long. Germline V gene sequence: CDR1 MDHEN, CDR2 SYDVKM. The V end was cut by 5 bases, the J end by 10 bases, with 21 bases between. The CDR3 reads CASSPSRQARGIQYF. The CDR3 nucleotides read TGTGCCAGCAGTCCCTCCCGGCAGGCTCGAGGAATTCAGTACTTC.

This clonotype has ten or more counts. The rearrangement uses TRBV12-3 or TRBV12-4 and TRBJ2-7; D not resolved. The ends were cut back, 5 bases at V and 6 bases at J, with 17 bases in the middle. The CDR3 runs to 14 residues. For the CDR3, the DNA is TGTGCCAGCAGTGAAACACATAGCTTAGGCGAGCAGTACTTC. Amino acid sequence: CASSETHSLGEQYF.

This rearrangement joins TRBV27 to TRBJ2-2, with 7 bases identical to TRBD2. Germline V gene lookup returns CDR1 MNHEY and CDR2 SMNVEV (reference sequence). The CDR3 is made up of 17 amino acids. The V gene end was trimmed by 1 base and the J gene end by 2 bases; junction bases not matched to a gene: 7. The CDR3 region is CASSLWSGRPNTGELFF. CDR3 coding DNA: TGTGCCAGCAGTTTATGGTCCGGGAGGCCTAACACCGGGGAGCTGTTTTTT.

The chain links TRBV13 to TRBJ2-1; tentative D call: TRBD2 (6 bases). V gave up 5 bases and J gave up 0 bases, with 20 bases separating them. The CDR3 consists of 18 residues. Germline CDR1 reads PRHDT; CDR2 reads FYEKMQ (reference sequence). CDR3 protein: CASSPTGRRTNSYNEQFF. CDR3 DNA: TGTGCCAGCAGCCCGACGGGGAGGCGGACCAACTCCTACAATGAGCAGTTCTTC.

Many counts were recorded for this clonotype. The V call is TRBV27, the J call TRBJ2-1, with 8 bases identical to TRBD2. V shed 3 bases, J shed 7 bases, and the junction held 8 bases outside the gene matches. The CDR3 is 15 amino acids. Germline V gives CDR1 MNHEY, CDR2 SMNVEV (reference sequence). For the CDR3, the DNA is TGTGCCAGCAGTTTGAGGGGGACTAGTCGTAATGAGCAGTTCTTC. Amino acid sequence: CASSLRGTSRNEQFF.

This clonotype was picked up a small number of times. This chain connects TRBV27 to TRBJ1-3; D is ambiguous. Germline V gene data show CDR1 as MNHEY and CDR2 as SMNVEV (reference sequence). CDR3 size: 16 residues. V was clipped by 2 bases and J by 0 bases, with 11 bases between them. CDR3 amino acids: CASSLKSPNSGNTIYF. The CDR3, as DNA: TGTGCCAGCAGTTTAAAATCCCCCAACTCTGGAAACACCATATATTTT.

In this sample, this clonotype turned up many times. V is TRBV12-3 or TRBV12-4 and J is TRBJ1-6; 8 bases agree with TRBD1. With V trimmed by 6 bases and J by 9 bases, 7 bases remained unmatched. The CDR3 sequence is 14 residues long. CDR3: CASRPGGASSPLHF. CDR3 DNA: TGTGCCAGCAGGCCAGGGGGCGCGAGTTCACCCCTCCACTTT.